The clone carrying this TCR beta chain came up a few times. Its matching antigen is unknown. The source of the sample is a study of tissue T cells after allogeneic stem cell transplantation. The V gene end was trimmed by 6 bases and the J gene end by 2 bases; junction bases not matched to a gene: 16. This CDR3 comprises 18 residues. Germline CDR1 MDHEN, CDR2 SYDVKM. Assay used: immunoSEQ multiplex PCR; TCRdb lists only in-frame clones, some missing. The profile shows almost 7,500 clones, 78% of them singletons. Findings and caveats of the study: Blood and spleen captured only part of the tissue TCR repertoire.

Enrolled prospectively were adult allogeneic hematopoietic cell transplant recipients whose graft-versus-host disease was steroid-refractory. This specimen consisted of skin, obtained at autopsy. This clonotype was sampled from a male patient at least 60 years old with steroid-refractory graft-versus-host disease after an allogeneic stem cell transplant. Part of the T cells may come from the graft donor. V usage is TRBV28 and J usage is TRBJ1-5; TRBD1 matches at 7 bases. CDR3 sequence reads: CASSLPREQGYGNQPQHF. The DNA of the CDR3 is TGTGCCAGCAGCTTACCTCGAGAACAGGGGTATGGCAATCAGCCCCAGCATTTT.